The rows below give T cell receptor beta chains drawn from one sample of a study of cytomegalovirus exposure and HLA in healthy donors. Sequencing used immunoSEQ multiplex PCR; TCRdb keeps in-frame clones, though not all of them. The sample lists about 160,000 clones; roughly 80% were seen once. The material sequenced was PBMCs. These receptors were obtained from a middle-aged man in good health and CMV-seropositive. Both conserved end residues are part of each CDR3. Each record gives: clone size, D gene, V gene, J gene, CDR3 DNA, CDR3 protein. D genes are given only for firm matches. Size tells how often a clone was seen (once, few, many) or the class of an expanded clone, and some rows leave it out.

few	TRBD2	TRBV5-1	TRBJ2-5	TGCGCCAGCAGCTTGGCCCAGCGGGAAGGGACCCAGTACTTC	CASSLAQREGTQYF
.	.	TRBV9	TRBJ2-1	TGTGCCAGCAGCGCCGCGCGAGGGCAGACTGAGCAGTTCTTC	CASSAARGQTEQFF
.	.	TRBV7-2	TRBJ2-5	TGTGCCAGCAGCTTAGGCGGATTAGAGACCCAGTACTTC	CASSLGGLETQYF
.	TRBD2	TRBV4-1	TRBJ2-7	TGCGCCAGCAGCCAAGACCGGACTAGCGGGGGGGACTACGAGCAGTACTTC	CASSQDRTSGGDYEQYF
.	.	TRBV4-1	TRBJ2-1	TGCGCCAGCAGCCAAGATGGGCGGGATGAGCAGTTCTTC	CASSQDGRDEQFF
few	TRBD1	TRBV28	TRBJ1-2	TGTGCCAGCAGCACAACCGGGACAGGGACGAATGGCTACACCTTC	CASSTTGTGTNGYTF
few	TRBD2	TRBV28	TRBJ2-7	TGTGCCAGCAGTTCGCCCGGGACTAGCGGGAGCTCCTACGAGCAGTACTTC	CASSSPGTSGSSYEQYF
.	.	TRBV6-5	TRBJ2-1	TGTGCCAGCAGTTACGGACAGAACAATGAGCAGTTCTTC	CASSYGQNNEQFF
.	.	TRBV5-1	TRBJ2-5	TGCGCCAGCAATGAGGGGGGGTATGAGACCCAGTACTTC	CASNEGGYETQYF
.	.	TRBV28	TRBJ1-2	TGTGCCAGCAGTTCTGACAGGTGGGGCTACACCTTC	CASSSDRWGYTF
few	.	TRBV5-1	TRBJ2-3	TGCGCCAGCAGCCCGCGGGTCCAGGGGAACACAGATACGCAGTATTTT	CASSPRVQGNTDTQYF